This T cell receptor beta chain was found in a study of blood T cell repertoires in COVID-19. Study summary: Sample material is recorded as cDNA or gDNA derived from T cells, B-cell-depleted T cells, or PBMCs.

The authors' processing: Amplification of reference gene primers provided the estimated nucleated cell counts. TCRdb's copy holds only in-frame clones and misses some; the assay was immunoSEQ multiplex PCR. V, J and clone size were drawn from that table, and D and trimming were deduced from the DNA. The sample includes 200,000 to 250,000 clones, around 90% of them seen just once. This TCR was sampled from a man aged 55 to 70 who had recovered from COVID-19. The sample comprised peripheral blood.

The CDR3 region has the DNA TGTGCCAGCAGCGTCGGGGACAGTCGCCGTTCCGAGCAGTACTTC. Residues: CASSVGDSRRSEQYF. The V gene is TRBV9, the J gene TRBJ2-7; 7 bases map to TRBD1. Unmatched junction bases numbered 11, after V lost 2 bases and J lost 6 bases. The germline V gene has CDR1 SGDLS and CDR2 YYNGEE. This CDR3 spans 15 amino acids.